These 30 T cell receptor beta chains originate from one sample sequenced in a study of metastatic and nonmetastatic thyroid tumors. TCRdb re-called the PCR reads with MiXCR. The repertoire holds tens of thousands of clones, with around 21% as singletons. No treatment had been given to any patient before thyroid surgery. The specimen was blood. The receptors here all came from a female donor with papillary thyroid cancer or a benign thyroid nodule (not recorded which). Some clones in this sample may be carry-over from other donors' samples.

In the case of this clone: A much more abundant neighbour one base away suggests this may be a read error. This chain links TRBV7-2 with TRBJ1-5; unclear D gene. CDR1 SGHTA and CDR2 FQGNSA come from the germline V gene. The length of the CDR3 is 14 residues. The CDR3 nucleotides read TGTGCCAGCAGCTTACGGAGACTGGATCATCCCCAGCATTTT. Protein product: CASSLRRLDHPQHF.

V usage is TRBV11-2 and J usage is TRBJ2-7, with 8 bases identical to TRBD2. The CDR3 loop spans 18 amino acids. Germline CDR1 is SGHAT and CDR2 is FQNNGV. The J segment lost 1 base and the V segment lost 5 bases, leaving 16 bases of the junction unmatched. The CDR3 region is CASSKEVFGTSSSYEQYF. CDR3 in DNA: TGTGCCAGCAGCAAAGAAGTGTTCGGGACTAGTTCATCCTACGAGCAGTACTTC.

The sample holds many counts of this clone. The CDR3 DNA reads as TGTGCCAGCAGTGAGACCGTCTTGGGAGAGACCCAGTACTTC. Translated, it gives CASSETVLGETQYF. The V and J genes are TRBV25-1 and TRBJ2-5; D unclear. CDR1 MGHDK and CDR2 SYGVNS come from the germline V gene. V lost 3 bases and J lost 4, with 12 bases in between. The CDR3 is 14 residues long. Full variable domain (missing parts from reference TRBV25-1 and TRBJ2-5): EADIYQTPRYLVIGTGKKITLECSQTMGHDKMYWYQQDPGMELHLIHYSYGVNSTEKGDLSSESTVSRIRTEHFPLTLESARPSHTSQYLCASSETVLGETQYFGPGTRLLVL.

The V gene is TRBV5-1, the J gene TRBJ2-6; TRBD2 might be the D (5 bases). Germline V CDR1 and CDR2: SGHRS, YFSETQ. This CDR3 is 15 amino acids long. Deletions cut 8 bases from V and 8 bases from J, with 20 bases between. The CDR3 sequence is CASILGDYSTNVLTF. In nucleotides, the CDR3 is TGCGCCAGTATCTTGGGTGACTACAGCACCAACGTCCTGACTTTC. The entire variable domain, with the rest obtained from reference TRBV5-1 and TRBJ2-6, is as follows: KAGVTQTPRYLIKTRGQQVTLSCSPISGHRSVSWYQQTPGQGLQFLFEYFSETQRNKGNFPGRFSGRQFSNSRSEMNVSTLELGDSALYLCASILGDYSTNVLTFGAGSRLTVL.

This clone rates as medium-sized. This chain uses TRBV28 with TRBJ2-7, with 9 nucleotides matching TRBD1. CDR1 is MDHEN, CDR2 SYDVKM, per germline. Trimming took 4 bases from V and 2 from J; bases not matched to a gene: 3. The CDR3 runs to 14 residues. CDR3 region: CASSWDREAYEQYF. The CDR3 DNA follows: TGTGCCAGCAGTTGGGACAGGGAGGCCTACGAGCAGTACTTC.

This clone was seen at least ten times. The chain couples TRBV19 to TRBJ2-6; 7 bases match TRBD1. The J segment lost 0 bases and the V segment lost 4 bases, leaving 9 bases of the junction unmatched. This CDR3 spans 18 amino acids. Per germline, CDR1 LNHDA and CDR2 SQIVND (reference sequence). DNA for the CDR3: TGTGCCAGTAGTACCGAGGGGGCGCCCAACTCTGGGGCCAACGTCCTGACTTTC. The encoded protein is CASSTEGAPNSGANVLTF.

This clone has at least ten counts. The chain recombines TRBV5-1 with TRBJ1-1; possible D gene TRBD1, 5 bases. Germline CDR1 SGHRS, CDR2 YFSETQ. With 4 bases removed from V and 6 bases from J, the gap between germline ends came to 16 bases. This CDR3 comprises 14 residues. This CDR3 is CASSRRLGPAEAFF. The CDR3 bases are TGCGCCAGCAGCCGGAGGTTGGGGCCGGCTGAAGCTTTCTTT.

This clone was recorded at least ten times. V is TRBV4-2 and J is TRBJ1-1, with D perhaps TRBD1 (5 bases). V lost 2 bases and J 1 base, leaving 23 bases between the germline ends. This CDR3 contains 19 residues. CDR1 is LGHNA, CDR2 YNFKEQ, per germline. DNA of the CDR3: TGTGCCAGCAGCCAACCTATCCCAGGGAAGGGTCCTAGGAACACTGAAGCTTTCTTT. Residues: CASSQPIPGKGPRNTEAFF.

This clone came up many times. The chain couples TRBV5-1 to TRBJ2-3; D is perhaps TRBD2 (6 bases). The CDR3 has 15 amino acids. Trimming pared 2 bases from V and 3 bases from J, leaving 13 bases between. The germline V gene has CDR1 SGHRS and CDR2 YFSETQ. Written as DNA, the CDR3 is TGCGCCAGCAGCTTTTACGGGGGAGCGACAGATACGCAGTATTTT. This encodes CASSFYGGATDTQYF.

This clone was counted once. At one of its ends the junction is not consistent with the germline gene, which may arise from a read error. V usage is TRBV7-8 and J usage is TRBJ2-7; possibly TRBD2 for D (6 bases). In germline, CDR1 is SGHVS, CDR2 FQNEAQ. The CDR3 runs to 15 residues. The CDR3 sequence: CASCLTRGVCYEQYF. Written as DNA, the CDR3 is TGTGCCAGCTGCTTAACTCGCGGGGTTTGCTACGAGCAGTACTTC.

The table lists this clone with many counts. V gene TRBV11-2 combines with J gene TRBJ2-5; 8 nucleotides agree with TRBD2. V lost 1 base, J lost 1 base, and 5 bases stayed unmatched. The V gene's germline CDR1 is SGHAT and CDR2 FQNNGV. There are 16 residues in the CDR3. This chain's CDR3 is CASSLGPGLGQETQYF. As DNA, the CDR3 is TGTGCCAGCAGCTTAGGCCCGGGACTAGGCCAAGAGACCCAGTACTTC.

This clone appeared many times. A read error may explain this, as a much larger clone is one base away. This chain uses TRBV6-1 with TRBJ2-7; D may be TRBD1 (5 bases). CDR1 and CDR2 from the germline V gene are MNHNS and SASEGT. CDR3 length equals 14 residues. Here the CDR3 DNA reads TGTGCCAGCAGTAGGACATGGGGTAAGCACGAGCAGCACTTC. This translates into CASSRTWGKHEQHF.

The chain combines TRBV13 with TRBJ1-1; 8 bases fit TRBD1. Germline CDR1 PRHDT, CDR2 FYEKMQ (reference sequence). The CDR3 spans 15 residues. Unmatched junction bases numbered 12, after V lost 6 bases and J lost 6 bases. The DNA for the CDR3 is TGTGCCAGCAGTTACCGCGGACAGGGTGGCCCTGAAGCTTTCTTT. Protein: CASSYRGQGGPEAFF.

To note about this clone: The junction does not match germline at one end; this may be a read error. Other DNA sequences from this sample encode an identical CDR3 as well. The chain couples TRBV25-1 to TRBJ2-3, with TRBD2 matching 7 bases. Germline CDR1 reads MGHDK; CDR2 reads SYGVNS. The CDR3 is made up of 21 amino acids. The CDR3 DNA reads as TGTGCCAGTAGTGCCCCCGTCTCTAAGGCCCAAGCGGGAAAGAGCCCAGATACGCAGTATTTT. Its translation is CASSAPVSKAQAGKSPDTQYF.

Regarding this clone: This clone may be a read error of a much larger clone one base away. V is TRBV2 and J is TRBJ2-7; D is tentatively TRBD1 or TRBD2 (5 bases each). Germline loops: CDR1 SNHLY, CDR2 FYNNEI. V was trimmed by 2 bases and J by 7 bases, leaving 15 bases between them. The CDR3 sequence is 14 residues long. CDR3: CASSEQGRSGEQYF. In DNA, the CDR3 is TGTGCCAGCAGTGAACAGGGCAGATCGGGGGAGCAGTACTTC.

Turning to this clone: A read error is possible here, since a much larger clone lies one base away. V usage is TRBV29-1 and J usage is TRBJ1-3, with D hard to call. The CDR3 consists of 13 residues. Germline V gene lookup returns CDR1 SQVTM and CDR2 ANQGSEA. V was cut by 7 bases and J by 4 bases, with 14 bases left in between. The chain's CDR3 is CSARDIQGNTIYF. In DNA form, the CDR3 reads TGCAGCGCCCGTGACATCCAAGGAAACACCATATATTTT.

In its sample, this clone ranks as medium-sized. The chain has TRBV6-2 or TRBV6-3 and TRBJ1-5, with D unresolved. The CDR3 has 14 residues. Germline CDR1 is MNHEY and CDR2 is SVGEGT. V dropped 6 bases and J dropped 0 bases, with 9 bases sitting between them. In DNA, the CDR3 is TGTGCCAGCAGAGGGAGGGATAGCAATCAGCCCCAGCATTTT. The encoded protein is CASRGRDSNQPQHF.

V is TRBV19 and J is TRBJ2-7; D not resolved. Trimming pared 1 base from V and 7 bases from J, leaving 11 bases between. This CDR3 is built from 13 residues. The germline V gene encodes CDR1 LNHDA and CDR2 SQIVND (reference sequence). CDR3 residues: CASSIVPLGEQYF. The CDR3 bases are TGTGCCAGTAGTATAGTCCCCCTGGGTGAGCAGTACTTC.

This clone ranks as medium-sized. The chain links TRBV6-4 to TRBJ2-1, with 11 nucleotides matching TRBD2. Germline CDR1 reads MRHNA; CDR2 reads SNTAGT. J was trimmed by 4 bases and V by 3 bases; bases with no gene match: 5. This CDR3 comprises 16 residues. In DNA, the CDR3 is TGTGCCAGCAGTGAGGAAGCTAGCGGGGGGTACAATGAGCAGTTCTTC. This encodes CASSEEASGGYNEQFF.

Details on this clone: One end of the junction is discordant with germline, which a read error may explain. The chain uses TRBV7-2 and TRBJ2-7; D remains unclear. The CDR3 consists of 13 residues. Germline values: CDR1 SGHTA, CDR2 FQGNSA. The chain's CDR3 is CASSLPTSYEQYF. As DNA, the CDR3 is TGCGCCAGCAGCTTACCGACTTCCTACGAGCAGTACTTC. The full variable domain, completed using reference TRBV7-2 and TRBJ2-7, is GAGVSQSPSNKVTEKGKDVELRCDPISGHTALYWYRQSLGQGLEFLIYFQGNSAPDKSGLPSDRFSAERTGGSVSTLTIQRTQQEDSAVYLCASSLPTSYEQYFGPGTRLTVT.

The V gene is TRBV6-1, the J gene TRBJ2-2; 9 bases are shared with TRBD2. Germline CDR1 MNHNS, CDR2 SASEGT. J lost 7 bases, V lost 4 bases, and 13 bases had no gene match. The CDR3 totals 17 residues. The CDR3 loop reads CASSGGGTSWCIGELFF. Here the CDR3 DNA reads TGTGCCAGCAGTGGTGGAGGGACTAGCTGGTGCATCGGGGAGCTGTTTTTT.

On this clone itself: Additional DNA sequences in this sample encode the identical CDR3. The chain links TRBV5-1 to TRBJ2-7, with D possibly matching TRBD2 (5 bases). This CDR3 has 17 amino acids. Germline lookup yields CDR1 SGHRS and CDR2 YFSETQ. V was trimmed by 2 bases and J by 2 bases, leaving 20 bases between them. CDR3 DNA: TGCGCCAGCAGCTTAAGCCTGGCTGGAGGCACGCCCTACGAGCAGTACTTC. Translating gives CASSLSLAGGTPYEQYF.

This clone was recorded many times. The genes are TRBV29-1 and TRBJ2-2; 10 bases match TRBD1. J gave up 7 bases and V 4 bases, and 3 bases lay outside the gene matches. The CDR3 length is 13 residues. Germline CDR1 is SQVTM and CDR2 is ANQGSEA. The CDR3 coding sequence is TGCAGCGTTGGACAGGGGGCGGGCGGGGAGCTGTTTTTT. Amino acid sequence: CSVGQGAGGELFF.

This clone was seen a handful of times. A much larger clone is a single base away; this may be a read error. The rearrangement uses TRBV20-1 and TRBJ2-5; the match to TRBD2 covers 7 bases. This CDR3 region has 11 residues. V shed 8 bases, J shed 5 bases, and the junction held 5 bases outside the gene matches. Germline V CDR1 and CDR2: DFQATT, SNEGSKA (reference sequence). The CDR3 is CSSTSVETQYF. The DNA for the CDR3 is TGCAGTTCCACTAGCGTCGAGACCCAGTACTTC.

This clone is medium-sized within its sample. The V call is TRBV25-1, the J call TRBJ2-7, with D possibly being TRBD2 (6 bases). Germline V CDR1 and CDR2: MGHDK, SYGVNS. Trimming cost V 7 bases and J 0 bases, with 19 bases left between them. The CDR3 has 16 amino acids. CDR3 nucleotide sequence: TGTGCCAGCACTCCCACCCCTCAGCGGGCCTCCTACGAGCAGTACTTC. Protein: CASTPTPQRASYEQYF.

Within the sample, this clone is medium-sized. The chain carries TRBV6-1 and TRBJ2-7, with D possibly matching TRBD2 (5 bases). V shed 5 bases and J shed 3 bases, with 23 bases lying between them. The germline gives CDR1 MNHNS, CDR2 SASEGT. The CDR3 covers 17 residues. CDR3 residues: CASSISPIGNGVYEQYF. The CDR3 DNA sequence: TGTGCCAGCAGTATCAGTCCGATCGGGAACGGGGTCTACGAGCAGTACTTC.

This clone has at least ten counts. CDR3 region: CAWSRQNQETQYF. For the CDR3, the DNA is TGTGCCTGGAGTAGGCAGAACCAAGAGACCCAGTACTTC. The V and J genes are TRBV30 and TRBJ2-5, with D hard to call. The CDR3 totals 13 residues. V was cut by 2 bases and J by 0 bases, with 7 bases left in between. Germline CDR1 is GTSNPN and CDR2 is SVGIG (reference sequence). The full variable domain, its missing parts supplied by reference TRBV30 and TRBJ2-5, is SQTIHQWPATLVQPVGSPLSLECTVEGTSNPNLYWYRQAAGRGLQLLFYSVGIGQISSEVPQNLSASRPQDRQFILSSKKLLLSDSGFYLCAWSRQNQETQYFGPGTRLLVL.

This chain joins TRBV5-1 and TRBJ2-3; no reliable D call. Germline-derived CDR1 and CDR2 are SGHRS and YFSETQ. This CDR3 is 14 amino acids long. Trimming cost V 6 bases and J 1 base, with 12 bases left between them. The CDR3 coding sequence is TGCGCCAGCACCCGTGGGCAGGGCACAGATACGCAGTATTTT. Translating it yields CASTRGQGTDTQYF.

This clone has ten or more counts. This clone may be a read error of a much larger clone one base away. CDR3 region: CASSALNEQFF. CDR3 bases: TGTGCCAGCAGTGCCCTAAATGAGCAGTTCTTC. The chain carries TRBV27 and TRBJ2-1; D gene unclear. CDR3 length: 11 amino acids. Germline V gives CDR1 MNHEY, CDR2 SMNVEV (reference sequence). V lost 5 bases and J 7 bases, leaving 6 bases between the germline ends.

The table lists this clone with many counts. This chain joins TRBV10-3 and TRBJ1-5; D remains unclear. Between the trimmed V and J ends, which lost 3 bases and 4 bases, there was a span of 4 bases. The CDR3 consists of 12 residues. The V gene's germline CDR1 is ENHRY and CDR2 SYGVKD. The CDR3 protein is CAISERNQPQHF. CDR3 nucleotides: TGTGCCATCAGTGAAAGAAATCAGCCCCAGCATTTT.